The next 18 T cell receptor beta chains were all read from a single sample in a study of blood T cell repertoires in COVID-19. Here immunoSEQ multiplex PCR was the method, and the copy in TCRdb shows in-frame clones only, minus some. The table records about 88,000 clones, 88% of them present only once. Sequencing input: peripheral blood. These receptors originate from a man older than 75 with acute or convalescent COVID-19.

V and J are TRBV27 and TRBJ1-1, with D possibly matching TRBD1 (5 bases). Trimming removed 5 bases at V and 7 bases at J, with 14 bases between. Per germline, CDR1 MNHEY and CDR2 SMNVEV (reference sequence). The CDR3 runs to 13 residues. The CDR3 spells CASSEGRGNEAFF. CDR3 DNA sequence: TGTGCCAGCAGTGAGGGGCGGGGGAATGAAGCTTTCTTT.

The gene calls are TRBV15 and TRBJ1-2, with D tentatively TRBD1 (6 bases). With 1 base removed from V and 0 bases from J, the gap between germline ends came to 12 bases. This CDR3 region has 16 residues. Germline loops: CDR1 LNHNV, CDR2 YYDKDF (reference sequence). CDR3 in amino acids: CATSRGEGVPNYGYTF. In DNA, the CDR3 is TGTGCCACCAGCAGAGGGGAGGGGGTCCCTAACTATGGCTACACCTTC.

The chain joins TRBV6-1 to TRBJ1-1; no firm D call. Deletions cut 2 bases from V and 0 bases from J, with 4 bases between. In germline, CDR1 is MNHNS, CDR2 SASEGT. The CDR3 consists of 13 residues. CDR3 DNA sequence: TGTGCCAGCAGTGAACGGTTGAACACTGAAGCTTTCTTT. Its translation is CASSERLNTEAFF.

The V gene is TRBV5-1, the J gene TRBJ1-3, with D perhaps TRBD1 (5 bases). Germline CDR1 and CDR2: SGHRS and YFSETQ. The CDR3 is made up of 15 amino acids. V was cut by 4 bases and J by 0 bases, with 11 bases left in between. The CDR3 is CASSADTTSGNTIYF. CDR3 nucleotides: TGCGCCAGCAGCGCGGACACAACCTCTGGAAACACCATATATTTT. Looking up the rest from reference TRBV5-1 and TRBJ1-3 gives the full variable domain: KAGVTQTPRYLIKTRGQQVTLSCSPISGHRSVSWYQQTPGQGLQFLFEYFSETQRNKGNFPGRFSGRQFSNSRSEMNVSTLELGDSALYLCASSADTTSGNTIYFGEGSWLTVV.

This clone appeared once. V usage is TRBV7-2 and J usage is TRBJ2-1; 7 bases align to TRBD2. This CDR3 is built from 16 residues. From germline, CDR1 is SGHTA and CDR2 FQGNSA. The V and J ends lost 5 bases and 6 bases, in that order; junction bases with no gene match: 13. The CDR3 region has the DNA TGTGCCAGCAGCCCTAGGGAAGTAGCGGGTACCAATGAGCAGTTCTTC. It is translated as CASSPREVAGTNEQFF.

This chain links TRBV19 with TRBJ1-5, with TRBD1 matching 9 bases. Germline loops: CDR1 LNHDA, CDR2 SQIVND (reference sequence). This CDR3 comprises 17 residues. J was trimmed by 4 bases and V by 7 bases; bases with no gene match: 14. The CDR3 sequence: CASNKLPGTGLNQPQHF. The CDR3 bases are TGTGCCAGTAACAAACTTCCGGGGACAGGGCTAAATCAGCCCCAGCATTTT.

The V call is TRBV3-1 (or the pseudogene TRBV3-2), the J call TRBJ2-2, with D unclear. The CDR3 runs to 12 residues. V lost 3 bases to trimming and J lost 5 bases, with 4 bases between them. Germline CDR1 and CDR2: LGHDT and YNNKEL (reference sequence). CDR3 nucleotide sequence: TGTGCCAGCAGCCATCGGACCGGGGAGCTGTTTTTT. As protein: CASSHRTGELFF.

This clone turned up a few times. The chain couples TRBV10-3 to TRBJ1-2, with D tentatively TRBD1 (6 bases). Germline lookup yields CDR1 ENHRY and CDR2 SYGVKD. The CDR3 covers 16 residues. V was shortened by 4 bases and J by 4 bases, with 19 bases between the two germline ends. The CDR3 DNA sequence: TGTGCCATCAGTGGATCAACCAACGGGACAACCTATGGCTACACCTTC. This codes for CAISGSTNGTTYGYTF.

The table lists this clone with a count of one. This sequence joins TRBV27 and TRBJ1-6, with unresolved D. Trimming took 3 bases from V and 5 from J, leaving 8 bases between them. This CDR3 contains 14 residues. CDR1 is MNHEY and CDR2 is SMNVEV in the germline V gene (reference sequence). CDR3 amino acids: CASSFGRDNSPLHF. The CDR3, as DNA: TGTGCCAGCAGTTTCGGGCGGGATAATTCACCCCTCCACTTT.

The chain combines TRBV9 with TRBJ1-5; D not certain. The CDR3 consists of 15 residues. V shed 0 bases and J shed 4 bases, with 11 bases lying between them. Germline assignment: CDR1 SGDLS and CDR2 YYNGEE. CDR3 bases: TGTGCCAGCAGCGTAGGCGGGCAGCCTAATCAGCCCCAGCATTTT. Translated, it gives CASSVGGQPNQPQHF.

The chain combines TRBV6-6 with TRBJ1-2; 8 nucleotides line up with TRBD1. Trimming took 7 bases from V and 12 from J; bases not matched to a gene: 13. Germline lookup yields CDR1 MNHNY and CDR2 SVGAGI (reference sequence). This CDR3 is 13 amino acids long. CDR3 region: CASTTGAASENTF. CDR3 bases: TGTGCCAGCACGACAGGGGCCGCTTCGGAGAACACCTTC.

The chain has TRBV11-1 and TRBJ2-1, with TRBD2 matching over 8 bases. CDR1 and CDR2 (germline): SGHAT, FQDESV (reference sequence). The junction had 8 bases not matched to a gene; V was cut back by 1 base and J by 15 bases. The CDR3 contains 13 residues. CDR3 protein: CASSLGEREWWFF. The CDR3 DNA follows: TGTGCCAGCAGCTTAGGGGAGCGGGAGTGGTGGTTCTTC.

This clone was recorded once. The chain recombines TRBV18 with TRBJ1-3, with TRBD1 as a possible D gene (6 bases). This CDR3 region has 14 residues. V was shortened by 6 bases and J by 2 bases, with 11 bases between the two germline ends. CDR1 is KGHSH, CDR2 LQKENI, per germline. CDR3 loop: CASSPDRTGNTIYF. The CDR3 nucleotides read TGTGCCAGCTCCCCCGACAGGACTGGAAACACCATATATTTT.

The V and J genes are TRBV5-8 and TRBJ1-2; 8 nucleotides agree with TRBD1. The J segment lost 1 base and the V segment lost 6 bases, leaving 11 bases of the junction unmatched. The CDR3 runs 16 residues. Germline V gene sequence: CDR1 SGHTS, CDR2 YDEGEE. The CDR3 bases are TGTGCCAGCACCTTCGGCGGGACAGGAATTAACTATGGCTACACCTTC. Its protein is CASTFGGTGINYGYTF.

The J gene is TRBJ2-5, the V gene TRBV19; D is possibly TRBD2 (6 bases). Per germline, CDR1 LNHDA and CDR2 SQIVND (reference sequence). The CDR3 loop spans 13 amino acids. V lost 5 bases, J lost 4 bases, and 11 bases lay in between. This CDR3 reads CASSSRGLETQYF. The CDR3 bases are TGTGCCAGTAGTTCTAGGGGACTAGAGACCCAGTACTTC. The whole variable domain, remainder taken from reference TRBV19 and TRBJ2-5, is DGGITQSPKYLFRKEGQNVTLSCEQNLNHDAMYWYRQDPGQGLRLIYYSQIVNDFQKGDIAEGYSVSREKKESFPLTVTSAQKNPTAFYLCASSSRGLETQYFGPGTRLLVL.

The V and J genes are TRBV14 and TRBJ2-5; D is unresolved. This CDR3 comprises 14 residues. V was clipped by 4 bases and J by 0 bases, with 9 bases between them. Germline loops: CDR1 SGHDN, CDR2 FVKESK. The CDR3 DNA sequence: TGTGCCAGCAGCCCCCGGGTGTACCAAGAGACCCAGTACTTC. Amino acids: CASSPRVYQETQYF. Filled out from reference TRBV14 and TRBJ2-5, the complete variable domain reads EAGVTQFPSHSVIEKGQTVTLRCDPISGHDNLYWYRRVMGKEIKFLLHFVKESKQDESGMPNNRFLAERTGGTYSTLKVQPAELEDSGVYFCASSPRVYQETQYFGPGTRLLVL.

A few counts support this clone. The V call is TRBV19, the J call TRBJ1-3, with D perhaps TRBD1 (5 bases). CDR1 and CDR2 from the germline V gene are LNHDA and SQIVND (reference sequence). V dropped 10 bases and J dropped 0 bases, with 13 bases sitting between them. The CDR3 spans 14 residues. CDR3 sequence (DNA): TGTGCCACCAACCCGGACACCTCTGGAAACACCATATATTTT. Translated: CATNPDTSGNTIYF.

This sequence joins TRBV5-1 and TRBJ1-1, with a weak D call TRBD1 (6 bases). Germline V CDR1 and CDR2: SGHRS, YFSETQ. V lost 1 base and J lost 5, with 12 bases in between. The CDR3 contains 14 residues. The CDR3 sequence is CASSLQGGGTEAFF. CDR3 sequence (DNA): TGCGCCAGCAGCTTGCAAGGGGGTGGGACTGAAGCTTTCTTT.